This T cell receptor beta chain was found in a study of CXCR3-negative and CXCR3-positive naive CD8 T cells. Study-wide points: Naive cells with CXCR3 showed TRB CDR3s that were more hydrophobic than those in CXCR3-negative naive cells.

Libraries were UMI-labeled 5' RACE TRB cDNA. TCRdb reanalyzed the 5' RACE reads, giving one entry per CDR3 protein sequence and no DNA. This sample's table reports about 70,000 distinct CDR3 sequences. The CDR3 totals 13 residues. Germline assignment: CDR1 LGHNA and CDR2 YSLEER. Turning to this clonotype: The antigen remains undetermined.

Sample: naive CXCR3+ CD8+ T cells from blood. This sample's subset: CD45RO-CCR7+CD27+CD95- naive CD8+ T cells expressing CXCR3 (TNR3+). This chain connects TRBV4-3 to TRBJ2-7; TCRdb selects TRBD2, and the lack of DNA leaves this call unchecked. The source is a human donor in good health. Some clones in this sample may be carry-over from other donors' samples. CDR3 residues: CASSQEVGSEQYF.